Listed here are 30 T cell receptor beta chains from one sample, sequenced in a study of blood T cell repertoires in COVID-19 (dated by TCRdb to the early 2020s). Library preparation employed the immunoSEQ multiplex PCR assay. TCRdb retrieved this table from immuneACCESS and kept in-frame rearrangements only. Not all clones are present; in checked studies, unresolved V genes account for under half, and no reason is known for the remainder. The sample table contains over 200,000 clones; only one count was recorded for around four fifths of them. Clones ranked in the top ten supply about 5.7% of the sample. Sample: peripheral blood. These receptors were collected from a man of 80 years or more with acute or convalescent COVID-19.

The J gene is TRBJ2-7, the V gene TRBV28; TRBD2 matches at 7 bases. This CDR3 region has 13 residues. J gave up 0 bases and V 6 bases, and 2 bases lay outside the gene matches. Germline lookup yields CDR1 MDHEN and CDR2 SYDVKM. The CDR3 DNA follows: TGTGCCAGCAGGGCGGGAGTCTCCTACGAGCAGTACTTC. This gives the protein CASRAGVSYEQYF.

This clone was seen only once. V and J are TRBV5-3 and TRBJ2-7; 9 nucleotides align to TRBD2. TRBV5-3 is marked as an open reading frame, function uncertain. Trimming removed 2 bases from V and 4 bases from J; junction bases left unmatched: 7. The CDR3 loop spans 15 amino acids. CDR3 amino acids: CARSFELAGIYEQYF. The CDR3 coding sequence is TGTGCCAGAAGCTTCGAACTAGCGGGTATATACGAGCAGTACTTC.

The rearrangement uses TRBV27 and TRBJ2-5, with D possibly TRBD2 on 5 matching bases. The CDR3 has 13 residues. CDR1 is MNHEY and CDR2 is SMNVEV in the germline V gene (reference sequence). V shed 3 bases and J shed 4 bases, with 9 bases lying between them. The CDR3, as DNA: TGTGCCAGCAGTTTCGGAGGTGGAGAGACCCAGTACTTC. This gives the protein CASSFGGGETQYF.

This clone has a single count. The chain joins TRBV18 to TRBJ1-5; D perhaps matches TRBD1 (6 bases). CDR1 is KGHSH, CDR2 LQKENI, per germline. Trimming pared 5 bases from V and 1 base from J, leaving 9 bases between. The length of the CDR3 is 14 residues. The CDR3 DNA is TGTGCCAGCTCATCCGGGACAAGCAATCAGCCCCAGCATTTT. It codes for CASSSGTSNQPQHF.

V is TRBV5-1 and J is TRBJ2-7; the match to TRBD1 covers 9 bases. Germline values: CDR1 SGHRS, CDR2 YFSETQ. There are 15 residues in the CDR3. V was clipped by 0 bases and J by 5 bases; unmatched bases: 6. The CDR3 loop is CASSLAGTGFNEQYF. In DNA, the CDR3 is TGCGCCAGCAGCTTGGCAGGGACAGGGTTTAACGAGCAGTACTTC. Using reference TRBV5-1 and TRBJ2-7 for the parts outside the CDR3, the full variable domain is KAGVTQTPRYLIKTRGQQVTLSCSPISGHRSVSWYQQTPGQGLQFLFEYFSETQRNKGNFPGRFSGRQFSNSRSEMNVSTLELGDSALYLCASSLAGTGFNEQYFGPGTRLTVT.

The genes are TRBV28 and TRBJ2-1; D not certain. Trimming cost V 8 bases and J 4 bases, with 9 bases left between them. CDR1 is MDHEN, CDR2 SYDVKM, per germline. The CDR3 runs to 12 residues. The CDR3 DNA sequence: TGTGCCAGCCTATCTTCATACAATGAGCAGTTCTTC. It is translated as CASLSSYNEQFF.

The chain recombines TRBV5-1 with TRBJ2-7; weak D call: TRBD2 (6 bases). The V end lost 1 base, the J end lost 2 bases, and 10 bases lay between the germline ends. The CDR3 contains 14 residues. Germline CDR1 is SGHRS and CDR2 is YFSETQ. CDR3 bases: TGCGCCAGCAGCTTGAGCGGGTTGGCCTACGAGCAGTACTTC. This gives the protein CASSLSGLAYEQYF.

This clone showed up just a few times. The chain couples TRBV5-1 to TRBJ2-1; possibly TRBD2 for D (6 bases). The CDR3 loop spans 13 amino acids. The germline gives CDR1 SGHRS, CDR2 YFSETQ. Trimming shortened V by 5 bases and J by 9 bases, and 15 bases separated the two germline ends. The CDR3 nucleotides are TGCGCCAGCAGAGACGGAGGGCTGGGTGAGCAGTTCTTC. It is translated as CASRDGGLGEQFF.

The V and J genes are TRBV28 and TRBJ2-5; 9 bases map to TRBD1. The V gene end was trimmed by 6 bases and the J gene end by 5 bases; junction bases not matched to a gene: 10. This CDR3 contains 15 residues. Germline V gene data show CDR1 as MDHEN and CDR2 as SYDVKM. This chain's CDR3 is CASSKPGQGRETQYF. In DNA, the CDR3 is TGTGCCAGCAGCAAGCCGGGACAGGGAAGGGAGACCCAGTACTTC.

This clone was recorded a few times. A read error may account for a junction end that differs from germline. This chain uses TRBV20-1 with TRBJ1-1; 8 nucleotides agree with TRBD1. Germline CDR1 is DFQATT and CDR2 is SNEGSKA (reference sequence). The CDR3 runs to 11 residues. For the CDR3, the DNA is TGCAGTGCTAGAGGAATTCGGGACAGGATCTTT. The encoded protein is CSARGIRDRIF.

A word on this clone: The sample has other DNA sequences that encode this CDR3 too. The V gene is TRBV3-1 (or the pseudogene TRBV3-2), the J gene TRBJ2-7, with unresolved D. The CDR3 has 12 residues. CDR1 and CDR2 (germline): LGHDT, YNNKEL (reference sequence). V was cut by 1 base and J by 3 bases, with 4 bases left in between. The CDR3 protein is CASSQVHYEQYF. The CDR3 region has the DNA TGTGCCAGCAGCCAAGTTCACTACGAGCAGTACTTC.

V gene TRBV5-1 combines with J gene TRBJ2-4, with TRBD2 matching 9 bases. With V trimmed by 4 bases and J by 4 bases, 3 bases remained unmatched. The germline V gene encodes CDR1 SGHRS and CDR2 YFSETQ. The CDR3 loop spans 14 amino acids. The CDR3 DNA is TGCGCCAGCAGCCTGAGCGGGGGGAAAAACATTCAGTACTTC. This encodes CASSLSGGKNIQYF.

V and J are TRBV3-1 (or the pseudogene TRBV3-2) and TRBJ1-6; 9 bases match TRBD1. The V segment lost 0 bases and the J segment 9 bases; nucleotides outside the gene matches: 3. This CDR3 has 15 residues. Germline assignment: CDR1 LGHDT and CDR2 YNNKEL (reference sequence). CDR3 nucleotide sequence: TGTGCCAGCAGCCAAGAGGGGACAGGGTTTTCACCCCTCCACTTT. This codes for CASSQEGTGFSPLHF.

This chain links TRBV7-9 with TRBJ2-5; TRBD1 aligns across 7 bases. Germline V gene data show CDR1 as SEHNR and CDR2 as FQNEAQ (reference sequence). The trim removed 9 bases at V and 1 base at J, leaving 11 bases unmatched. CDR3 length: 15 residues. CDR3 DNA: TGTGCCAGGAGGGGCCGGGACAGCTCCCAAGAGACCCAGTACTTC. Translation gives CARRGRDSSQETQYF. The full variable domain, its missing parts supplied by reference TRBV7-9 and TRBJ2-5, is DTGVSQNPRHKITKRGQNVTFRCDPISEHNRLYWYRQTLGQGPEFLTYFQNEAQLEKSRLLSDRFSAERPKGSFSTLEIQRTEQGDSAMYLCARRGRDSSQETQYFGPGTRLLVL.

The V call is TRBV11-2, the J call TRBJ2-7; 11 positions agree with TRBD2. CDR1 SGHAT and CDR2 FQNNGV come from the germline V gene. This CDR3 is built from 18 residues. J lost 0 bases, V lost 2 bases, and 9 bases had no gene match. The CDR3: CASSLLAASGGSSYEQYF. The CDR3, as DNA: TGTGCCAGCAGCTTACTTGCGGCTAGCGGGGGGAGCTCCTACGAGCAGTACTTC.

The chain has TRBV19 and TRBJ1-1, with D possibly being TRBD1 (5 bases). Germline lookup yields CDR1 LNHDA and CDR2 SQIVND (reference sequence). Trimming took off 7 bases at V and 7 bases at J, with 13 bases between the two ends. The CDR3 runs 12 residues. Here the CDR3 DNA reads TGTGCCAGTACCCCCGGGGGGGTTGAAGCTTTCTTT. Translated: CASTPGGVEAFF. The full variable domain, rest sourced from reference TRBV19 and TRBJ1-1, is DGGITQSPKYLFRKEGQNVTLSCEQNLNHDAMYWYRQDPGQGLRLIYYSQIVNDFQKGDIAEGYSVSREKKESFPLTVTSAQKNPTAFYLCASTPGGVEAFFGQGTRLTVV.

The chain joins TRBV11-2 to TRBJ1-3; no clear D gene. The CDR3 is made up of 14 amino acids. The germline CDR1 and CDR2 sequences are SGHAT and FQNNGV. Between the trimmed V and J ends, which lost 4 bases and 2 bases, there was a span of 9 bases. The CDR3 coding sequence is TGTGCCAGCAGCTCCGGACTGACTGGAAACACCATATATTTT. This sequence encodes CASSSGLTGNTIYF.

The V gene is TRBV28, the J gene TRBJ1-1, with no clear D. Trimming stripped 4 bases from V and 3 bases from J, with 12 bases between. CDR3 length equals 14 residues. Germline V gene data show CDR1 as MDHEN and CDR2 as SYDVKM. In DNA form, the CDR3 reads TGTGCCAGCAGTTCTATTACGTGGTACACTGAAGCTTTCTTT. Its protein product is CASSSITWYTEAFF.

On this clone: The same CDR3 is also encoded by other DNA sequences in this sample. V gene TRBV4-1 combines with J gene TRBJ1-5, with 8 bases aligning to TRBD1. The CDR3 totals 16 residues. The germline V gene encodes CDR1 MGHRA and CDR2 YSYEKL. V gave up 3 bases and J gave up 2 bases; unmatched junction bases: 6. The CDR3 loop reads CASSQDTGGGNQPQHF. The DNA of the CDR3 is TGCGCCAGCAGCCAGGATACAGGGGGGGGCAATCAGCCCCAGCATTTT.

The chain couples TRBV7-9 to TRBJ1-2, with D possibly matching TRBD1 (6 bases). Germline V gene data show CDR1 as SEHNR and CDR2 as FQNEAQ (reference sequence). The CDR3 has 14 residues. V dropped 4 bases and J dropped 1 base, with 10 bases sitting between them. The CDR3 here is CASSSNRDNYGYTF. CDR3 nucleotides: TGTGCCAGCAGCTCCAACAGGGATAACTATGGCTACACCTTC.

This clone occurred a few times. The CDR3 loop reads CAGATRRGRDPYEQYF. The CDR3 DNA sequence: TGTGCCGGTGCCACCAGGCGCGGGAGGGATCCCTACGAGCAGTACTTC. This sequence joins TRBV2 and TRBJ2-7; 9 bases fit TRBD2. The length of the CDR3 is 16 residues. V shed 11 bases and J 2 bases; nucleotides not matched to a gene: 16. Germline V gene sequence: CDR1 SNHLY, CDR2 FYNNEI.

This sequence joins TRBV19 and TRBJ2-2, with a tentative D call TRBD2 (6 bases). V lost 5 bases and J 4 bases, leaving 14 bases between the germline ends. Germline CDR1 reads LNHDA; CDR2 reads SQIVND (reference sequence). CDR3 size: 15 residues. This CDR3 is CASSYFGGITGELFF. The CDR3 DNA is TGTGCCAGTAGTTACTTCGGGGGAATCACCGGGGAGCTGTTTTTT.

The V gene is TRBV29-1, the J gene TRBJ2-1; 10 bases are shared with TRBD2. The J segment lost 8 bases and the V segment lost 3 bases, leaving 7 bases of the junction unmatched. The CDR3 sequence is 14 residues long. Germline V lookup: CDR1 SQVTM, CDR2 ANQGSEA. The CDR3 DNA reads as TGCAGCGTTGATGGGCTAGCGGGAGTCGATGAGCAGTTCTTC. Protein sequence: CSVDGLAGVDEQFF.

The rearrangement joins TRBV3-1 (or the pseudogene TRBV3-2) to TRBJ1-2; D not certain. The CDR3 is 16 amino acids. Between the trimmed V and J ends, which lost 4 bases and 7 bases, there was a span of 22 bases. The germline gives CDR1 LGHDT, CDR2 YNNKEL (reference sequence). CDR3 nucleotide sequence: TGTGCCAGCAGCCTCCTTCCCCCCACCGGGTGGTCTGGCTACACCTTC. Residues: CASSLLPPTGWSGYTF.

This clone was seen a handful of times. The V gene is TRBV7-8, the J gene TRBJ2-1; 7 nucleotides match TRBD2. The V gene end was trimmed by 4 bases and the J gene end by 16 bases; junction bases not matched to a gene: 7. Germline CDR1 SGHVS, CDR2 FQNEAQ. The CDR3 loop spans 11 amino acids. The CDR3 loop is CASSSGLVHFF. DNA of the CDR3: TGTGCCAGCAGCTCCGGACTAGTTCATTTCTTC.

J is TRBJ2-3 and V is TRBV6-6; TRBD2 aligns across 7 bases. V shed 5 bases and J 5 bases; nucleotides not matched to a gene: 7. CDR1 and CDR2 from the germline V gene are MNHNY and SVGAGI (reference sequence). The CDR3 length is 14 residues. This chain's CDR3 is CASSSGNWRDTQYF. DNA of the CDR3: TGTGCCAGCAGTAGCGGGAATTGGAGAGATACGCAGTATTTT.

This rearrangement joins TRBV5-6 to TRBJ2-3; 8 nucleotides line up with TRBD1. Looked up from germline, CDR1 is SGHDT and CDR2 is YYEEEE. The length of the CDR3 is 15 residues. The V gene end was trimmed by 2 bases and the J gene end by 1 base; junction bases not matched to a gene: 3. In DNA, the CDR3 is TGTGCCAGCAGCTTTCCGGACAGGGGCACAGATACGCAGTATTTT. This sequence encodes CASSFPDRGTDTQYF.

This clone was observed a handful of times. The V and J genes are TRBV3-1 (or the pseudogene TRBV3-2) and TRBJ2-3; TRBD2 agrees at 7 bases. Trimming at V came to 5 bases and at J to 2 bases, leaving 7 bases not matched to a gene. This CDR3 region has 15 residues. Germline CDR1 LGHDT, CDR2 YNNKEL (reference sequence). CDR3 sequence: CASSFSRDYTDTQYF. As DNA, the CDR3 is TGTGCCAGCAGCTTTAGCCGGGACTACACAGATACGCAGTATTTT.

The chain is built from TRBV5-1 and TRBJ2-7, with 8 bases lining up with TRBD1. The CDR3 consists of 15 residues. Looked up from germline, CDR1 is SGHRS and CDR2 is YFSETQ. The ends lost 5 bases at V and 5 bases at J; junction bases unmatched: 12. The chain's CDR3 is CASRETPGQGNEQYF. DNA of the CDR3: TGCGCCAGCAGGGAAACTCCCGGACAGGGCAACGAGCAGTACTTC.

The chain recombines TRBV6-5 with TRBJ2-7; D is perhaps TRBD1 (6 bases). V was shortened by 6 bases and J by 3 bases, with 9 bases between the two germline ends. The CDR3 runs 12 residues. Germline CDR1 is MNHEY and CDR2 is SVGAGI. The CDR3 nucleotides read TGTGCCAGCAGCCTGGACAGCTACGAGCAGTACTTC. Residues: CASSLDSYEQYF.